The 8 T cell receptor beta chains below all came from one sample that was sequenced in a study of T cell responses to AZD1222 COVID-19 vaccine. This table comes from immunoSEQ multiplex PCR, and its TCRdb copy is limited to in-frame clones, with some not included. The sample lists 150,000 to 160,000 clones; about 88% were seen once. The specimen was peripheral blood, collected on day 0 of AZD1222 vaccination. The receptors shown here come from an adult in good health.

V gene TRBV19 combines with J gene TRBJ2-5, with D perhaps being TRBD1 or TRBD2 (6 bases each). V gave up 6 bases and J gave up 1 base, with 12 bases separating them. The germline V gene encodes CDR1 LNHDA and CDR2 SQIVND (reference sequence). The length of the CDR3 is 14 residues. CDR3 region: CASRGRDTQETQYF. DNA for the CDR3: TGTGCCAGTAGGGGGCGGGACACCCAAGAGACCCAGTACTTC.

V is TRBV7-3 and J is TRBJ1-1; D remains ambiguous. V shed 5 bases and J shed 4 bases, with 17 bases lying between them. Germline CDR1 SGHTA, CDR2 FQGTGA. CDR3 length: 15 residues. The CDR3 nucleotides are TGTGCCAGCAGCCTCTACGGCGGGCCCGGCACTGAAGCTTTCTTT. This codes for CASSLYGGPGTEAFF.

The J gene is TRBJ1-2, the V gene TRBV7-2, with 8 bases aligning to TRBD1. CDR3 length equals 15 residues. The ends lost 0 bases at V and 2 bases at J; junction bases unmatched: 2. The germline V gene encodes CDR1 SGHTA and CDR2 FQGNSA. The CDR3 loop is CASSLAGQVNYGYTF. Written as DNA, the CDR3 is TGTGCCAGCAGCTTAGCGGGACAGGTGAACTATGGCTACACCTTC. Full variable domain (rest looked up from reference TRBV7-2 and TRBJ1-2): GAGVSQSPSNKVTEKGKDVELRCDPISGHTALYWYRQSLGQGLEFLIYFQGNSAPDKSGLPSDRFSAERTGGSVSTLTIQRTQQEDSAVYLCASSLAGQVNYGYTFGSGTRLTVV.

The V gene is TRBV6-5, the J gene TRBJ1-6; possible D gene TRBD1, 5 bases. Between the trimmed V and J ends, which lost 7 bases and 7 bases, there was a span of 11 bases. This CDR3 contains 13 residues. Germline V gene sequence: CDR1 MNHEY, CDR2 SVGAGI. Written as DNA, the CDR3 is TGTGCCAGCACCGGGACTCTGAATTCACCCCTCCACTTT. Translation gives CASTGTLNSPLHF.

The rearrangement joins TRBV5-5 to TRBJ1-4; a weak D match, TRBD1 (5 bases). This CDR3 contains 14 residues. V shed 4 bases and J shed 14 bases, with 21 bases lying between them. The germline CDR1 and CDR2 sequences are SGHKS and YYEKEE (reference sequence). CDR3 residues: CASSPTVAGGGLFF. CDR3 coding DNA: TGTGCCAGCAGCCCGACAGTGGCTGGGGGGGGGCTGTTTTTT.

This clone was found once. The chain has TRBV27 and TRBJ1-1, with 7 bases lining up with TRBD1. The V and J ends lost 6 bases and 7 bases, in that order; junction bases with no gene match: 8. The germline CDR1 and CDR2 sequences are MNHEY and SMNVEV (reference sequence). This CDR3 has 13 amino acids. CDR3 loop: CASSPQGLSEAFF. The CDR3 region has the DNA TGTGCCAGCAGCCCACAGGGGCTGAGTGAAGCTTTCTTT.

The CDR3 loop is CASSQGGLLPSYEQYF. CDR3 bases: TGTGCCAGCAGCCAAGGCGGACTTCTTCCCTCCTACGAGCAGTACTTC. The chain recombines TRBV3-1 (or the pseudogene TRBV3-2) with TRBJ2-7, with D possibly TRBD2 on 5 matching bases. Trimming took 1 base from V and 0 from J, leaving 13 bases between them. Germline loops: CDR1 LGHDT, CDR2 YNNKEL (reference sequence). The CDR3 contains 16 residues.

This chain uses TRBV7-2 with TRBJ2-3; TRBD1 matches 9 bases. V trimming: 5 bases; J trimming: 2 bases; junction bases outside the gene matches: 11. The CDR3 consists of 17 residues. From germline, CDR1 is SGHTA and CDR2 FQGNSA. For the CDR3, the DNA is TGTGCCAGCAGCCACCACTCCGGGACAGGGTTCACAGATACGCAGTATTTT. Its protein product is CASSHHSGTGFTDTQYF.